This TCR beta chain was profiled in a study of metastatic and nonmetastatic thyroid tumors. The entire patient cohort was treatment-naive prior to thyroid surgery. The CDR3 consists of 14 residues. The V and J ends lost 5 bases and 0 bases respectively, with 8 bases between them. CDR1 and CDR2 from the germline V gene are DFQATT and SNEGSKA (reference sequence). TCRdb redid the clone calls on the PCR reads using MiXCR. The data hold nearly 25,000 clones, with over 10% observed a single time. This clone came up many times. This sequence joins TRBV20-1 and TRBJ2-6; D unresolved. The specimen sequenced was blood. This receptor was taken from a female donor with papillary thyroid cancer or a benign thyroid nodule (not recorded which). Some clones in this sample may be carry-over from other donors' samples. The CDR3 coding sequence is TGCAGTGCTTCTAGTAACTCTGGGGCCAACGTCCTGACTTTC. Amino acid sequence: CSASSNSGANVLTF.